This entry features one T cell receptor beta chain sequence. Its specificity is unknown. V was trimmed by 5 bases and J by 5 bases, leaving 4 bases between them. Germline V gives CDR1 SGHRS, CDR2 YFSETQ. The CDR3 is 11 amino acids. Naive CD8 cells, CD45RO-negative and positively selected for CCR7, excluded terminally differentiated effector memory CD45RA+ cells. These data originate in a study of shared clonotypes between healthy human individuals. Overall study findings and caveats: Sorted-subset sequencing, rarefaction showed, was incomplete despite large depth. Some clonotypes were shared by all four sorted-subset donors, while others were not shared. The non-shared ones had lower generation probabilities than the shared ones.

Measured with immunoSEQ multiplex PCR; TCRdb has only the in-frame clones, and not every one. In the table there are about 580,000 clones, roughly 98% of which are singletons. The source is a man aged 25-40 years in good health. This chain connects TRBV5-1 to TRBJ2-2, with D hard to call. What was sequenced was naive CD8+ T cells sorted from blood. CDR3 amino acids: CASRWTGELFF. CDR3 DNA: TGCGCCAGCAGATGGACCGGGGAGCTGTTTTTT.